Reported below is one T cell receptor (beta chain). This specimen includes other DNA sequences encoding the same CDR3. These data come from a study of blood T cell repertoires in COVID-19. The wider study: T cells, B-cell-depleted T cells, or PBMCs supplied cDNA or gDNA.

Sequencing was performed with immunoSEQ multiplex PCR; in TCRdb, only in-frame clones are kept and a portion is missing. The table records under 450,000 clones, about 87% of them present only once. Trimming pared 0 bases from V and 4 bases from J, leaving 6 bases between. The germline V gene has CDR1 GTSNPN and CDR2 SVGIG (reference sequence). This CDR3 comprises 12 residues. Clinical histories supplied by participants themselves formed the basis of cohort assignment. Two consecutive negative NP/OP PCR tests, clearance, or resolved symptoms defined Cohort 3 recovery. The TCR sequence derives from a man aged 25-45 years who had recovered from COVID-19. The rearrangement uses TRBV30 and TRBJ1-2; tentative D call: TRBD1 (6 bases). The sequenced sample was PBMCs or T cells enriched from blood (not recorded which). In DNA form, the CDR3 reads TGTGCCTGGAGTGTAGGGGGCTATGGCTACACCTTC. The encoded protein is CAWSVGGYGYTF.